The rows below give T cell receptor beta chains drawn from one sample of a study of T cell repertoires in cytomegalovirus infection. TCRdb redid the calling of the reads with MiXCR, one entry per CDR3 protein. The data hold 270,000 or so distinct CDR3 sequences, with over 15% observed a single time. Sequencing was carried out using CD8+ T cells from PBMCs. These receptors all stem from a human donor in good health (CMV status not recorded). Some clones in this sample may be carry-over from other donors' samples. Each CDR3 is given without its conserved first and last residue.

j_call v_call cdr3_aa
TRBJ2-7 TRBV10-3 AISEQQANYEQY
TRBJ2-2 TRBV12-3/TRBV12-4 ASSFKRTVLNTGELF
TRBJ2-7 TRBV7-3 ASSLVTGNWNEQY
TRBJ2-3 TRBV6-5 ASALGGTDTQY
TRBJ2-3 TRBV7-2 ASSLVGGGSTDTQY
TRBJ2-7 TRBV9 ASSVGIQGAYEQY
TRBJ1-2 TRBV20-1 SARQPGAYYGYT
TRBJ2-7 TRBV7-4 ASTQDSYEQY
TRBJ2-1 TRBV7-2 ASSDPSGARVSRNEQF
TRBJ2-1 TRBV29-1 SVEDGGVSSYNEQF
TRBJ1-1 TRBV2 ASSEAQGAMNTEAF
TRBJ2-5 TRBV19 ASSPTSGETQY
TRBJ1-6 TRBV20-1 SAPSTGVGSPLH
TRBJ2-7 TRBV20-1 SATTSGSYEQY
TRBJ1-2 TRBV15 ATSRDRAAYGYT
TRBJ2-7 TRBV14 ASSRYGDRPYEQY
TRBJ2-7 TRBV4-2 ASSQVTGLDEQY
TRBJ2-7 TRBV2 ASSADKTYEQY
TRBJ1-1 TRBV6-5 ASSYSGSKDTEAF
TRBJ1-1 TRBV7-8 ASSSPGTPGTEAF
TRBJ2-3 TRBV20-1 SARDISGASTDTQY
TRBJ1-2 TRBV7-8 ASSLAYNGPPKGYT
TRBJ1-4 TRBV12-3/TRBV12-4 ASTWGRVNEKLF
TRBJ1-1 TRBV19 ASSMGPGQGATEAF
TRBJ2-1 TRBV4-3 ASSQGTLSYNEQF
TRBJ1-5 TRBV7-6 ASSFPTGPQH
TRBJ2-4 TRBV7-2 ASSSYSGGGNIQY
TRBJ2-1 TRBV7-2 ASIQRNSDTSSYNEQF
TRBJ2-5 TRBV5-5 ASSLLPPDYIIQETQY
TRBJ2-3 TRBV7-2 ASSPSGTHHTDTQY
TRBJ2-1 TRBV7-9 ASSPHSTAYNEQF
TRBJ2-2 TRBV7-6 ASSLLLAGGQTGELF
TRBJ2-7 TRBV2 ASKSGGFYSEQY
TRBJ2-7 TRBV2 ASSERDKPYEQY
TRBJ2-5 TRBV4-1 ASSQDRWGLKETQY
TRBJ2-6 TRBV15 ATSNLRTGVLNVLT
TRBJ2-1 TRBV6-6 ASSYSGQGWDEQF
TRBJ1-2 TRBV28 ASSFDQGRPIGYT
TRBJ2-3 TRBV7-9 ASSPRQATSTDTQY
TRBJ2-7 TRBV6-5 ASSYSGTSHYEQY
TRBJ1-2 TRBV7-9 ASRKLAQGFHYGYT
TRBJ2-1 TRBV11-2 ASSSDWTSYNEQF
TRBJ2-7 TRBV9 ASSPSDRASEQY
TRBJ2-1 TRBV28 ASGSLRAELYDEQF
TRBJ1-5 TRBV20-1 SADSGQANQPQH
TRBJ2-3 TRBV6-5 ASSPTGGTDTQY
TRBJ2-7 TRBV5-1 ASRELDTAYEQY
TRBJ1-5 TRBV29-1 SVLDRGHQPQH
TRBJ2-3 TRBV7-9 ASSSPRHGTDTQY
TRBJ2-7 TRBV27 ASSPNGYEQY
TRBJ1-1 TRBV29-1 SARDRVTEAF